These 17 T cell receptor beta chains originate from one sample sequenced in a study of cytomegalovirus exposure and HLA in healthy donors. Repertoires were generated with immunoSEQ multiplex PCR, while TCRdb's copy carries only in-frame clones and drops some. The profile covers 150,000 or so clones, with approximately 86% appearing a single time and more than 20% taken by the ten largest. What was sequenced was PBMCs. The origin of the receptors is a man younger than 35 in good health and CMV-seropositive.

This clone was observed a handful of times. The V gene is TRBV7-9, the J gene TRBJ1-3; 7 nucleotides agree with TRBD1. Germline V gives CDR1 SEHNR, CDR2 FQNEAQ (reference sequence). This CDR3 has 14 amino acids. Germline trimming cut 6 bases from V and 4 bases from J; bases unmatched to any gene: 6. In DNA form, the CDR3 reads TGTGCCAGCAGACCGACAGGGAACGGAAACACCATATATTTT. It codes for CASRPTGNGNTIYF.

The chain uses TRBV9 and TRBJ2-7, with D possibly being TRBD2 (5 bases). V lost 2 bases to trimming and J lost 0 bases, with 12 bases between them. The CDR3 runs to 15 residues. Germline-derived CDR1 and CDR2 are SGDLS and YYNGEE. CDR3: CASSVSSETSYEQYF. CDR3 DNA: TGTGCCAGCAGCGTTAGTAGCGAGACCTCCTACGAGCAGTACTTC.

The rearrangement joins TRBV5-1 to TRBJ2-5; perhaps TRBD1 as D (6 bases). The J call could be wrong; TRBJ2-7 is a better fit for the DNA end. The CDR3 extends over 15 amino acids. Looked up from germline, CDR1 is SGHRS and CDR2 is YFSETQ. Written as DNA, the CDR3 is TGCGCCAGCAGCACGACACCCGGGACACCCTACGAGCAGTACTTC. It specifies CASSTTPGTPYEQYF.

The rearrangement joins TRBV18 to TRBJ1-1, with TRBD1 as a possible D gene (5 bases). With 2 bases removed from V and 2 bases from J, the gap between germline ends came to 18 bases. The CDR3 extends over 17 amino acids. Per the germline V gene, CDR1 is KGHSH and CDR2 is LQKENI. As DNA, the CDR3 is TGTGCCAGCTCACCAGCGGGCATGTCGGGGGTAAACACTGAAGCTTTCTTT. Its protein product is CASSPAGMSGVNTEAFF.

The chain is built from TRBV5-6 and TRBJ1-6, with D possibly matching TRBD1 (5 bases). Germline V gene sequence: CDR1 SGHDT, CDR2 YYEEEE. There are 13 residues in the CDR3. V dropped 4 bases and J dropped 10 bases, with 12 bases sitting between them. CDR3 DNA sequence: TGTGCCAGCAGCGTAACAGGCAGGTCACCCCTCCACTTT. Translating gives CASSVTGRSPLHF. The full variable domain, in which reference TRBV5-6 and TRBJ1-6 provide the parts outside the CDR3, is DAGVTQSPTHLIKTRGQQVTLRCSPKSGHDTVSWYQQALGQGPQFIFQYYEEEERQRGNFPDRFSGHQFPNYSSELNVNALLLGDSALYLCASSVTGRSPLHFGNGTRLTVT.

V usage is TRBV7-2 and J usage is TRBJ1-2; maybe TRBD1 (5 bases). Trimming left V 5 bases short and J 7 bases short, with 14 bases between. Germline CDR1 and CDR2: SGHTA and FQGNSA. The CDR3 sequence is 13 residues long. CDR3 sequence: CASSPDSAAGYTF. The CDR3 DNA follows: TGTGCCAGCAGCCCCGACAGTGCGGCTGGCTACACCTTC. The variable domain in full, completed from reference TRBV7-2 and TRBJ1-2, reads GAGVSQSPSNKVTEKGKDVELRCDPISGHTALYWYRQSLGQGLEFLIYFQGNSAPDKSGLPSDRFSAERTGGSVSTLTIQRTQQEDSAVYLCASSPDSAAGYTFGSGTRLTVV.

V and J are TRBV29-1 and TRBJ1-5; possibly TRBD1 for D (6 bases). V dropped 6 bases and J dropped 7 bases, with 16 bases sitting between them. The CDR3 covers 13 residues. The germline V gene has CDR1 SQVTM and CDR2 ANQGSEA. The CDR3 sequence is CSVVGQLGQPQHF. DNA of the CDR3: TGCAGCGTGGTCGGACAGTTGGGACAGCCCCAGCATTTT.

This clone was counted once. The gene calls are TRBV29-1 and TRBJ1-5; 8 bases map to TRBD1. Germline V gene lookup returns CDR1 SQVTM and CDR2 ANQGSEA. The CDR3 covers 13 residues. V was clipped by 4 bases and J by 5 bases; unmatched bases: 4. Written as DNA, the CDR3 is TGCAGCGTTGGCGGACAGGGCCATCAGCCCCAGCATTTT. Amino acids: CSVGGQGHQPQHF.

The J gene is TRBJ2-7, the V gene TRBV4-3; 8 bases align to TRBD1. This CDR3 comprises 14 residues. Germline CDR1 is LGHNA and CDR2 is YSLEER. J gave up 4 bases and V 3 bases, and 5 bases lay outside the gene matches. CDR3: CASSQGRQGYEQYF. CDR3 DNA sequence: TGCGCCAGCAGCCAGGGTCGACAGGGGTACGAGCAGTACTTC.

The chain recombines TRBV10-1 with TRBJ2-3, with D uncertain. Germline values: CDR1 WNHNN, CDR2 SYGVQD (reference sequence). The V gene lost 4 bases and the J gene lost 10 bases, with 9 bases spanning the gap. This CDR3 has 11 amino acids. The DNA for the CDR3 is TGCGCCAGCAGTGCTCCTGAGGCGCAGTATTTT. It translates to CASSAPEAQYF.

The chain combines TRBV2 with TRBJ1-5; a possible D gene is TRBD1 (5 bases). The CDR3 is made up of 15 amino acids. Per germline, CDR1 SNHLY and CDR2 FYNNEI. With 7 bases removed from V and 1 base from J, the gap between germline ends came to 14 bases. CDR3 sequence reads: CASTTWGGSNQPQHF. For the CDR3, the DNA is TGTGCCAGCACCACCTGGGGGGGAAGCAATCAGCCCCAGCATTTT. Variable domain in full (rest from reference TRBV2 and TRBJ1-5): EPEVTQTPSHQVTQMGQEVILRCVPISNHLYFYWYRQILGQKVEFLVSFYNNEISEKSEIFDDQFSVERPDGSNFTLKIRSTKLEDSAMYFCASTTWGGSNQPQHFGDGTRLSIL.

The sample holds one count of this clone. The chain couples TRBV6-5 to TRBJ2-7; a weak D match, TRBD1 (5 bases). Germline loops: CDR1 MNHEY, CDR2 SVGAGI. V gave up 7 bases and J gave up 3 bases, with 16 bases separating them. There are 14 residues in the CDR3. DNA of the CDR3: TGTGCCAGCAATGGGCTGGACAACCGCTACGAGCAGTACTTC. Protein sequence: CASNGLDNRYEQYF.

V usage is TRBV19 and J usage is TRBJ1-5, with 8 positions matching TRBD1. This CDR3 region has 17 residues. V was clipped by 6 bases and J by 2 bases; unmatched bases: 12. Germline V gives CDR1 LNHDA, CDR2 SQIVND (reference sequence). CDR3 nucleotide sequence: TGTGCCAGTAGGTCGGACAGGGAAGGGAAGGGCAATCAGCCCCAGCATTTT. Translated: CASRSDREGKGNQPQHF.

The gene calls are TRBV11-2 and TRBJ1-1; D uncertain. V gave up 5 bases and J gave up 1 base, with 14 bases separating them. Germline V CDR1 and CDR2: SGHAT, FQNNGV. The CDR3 contains 15 residues. This chain's CDR3 is CASSPSHRQNTEAFF. CDR3 nucleotide sequence: TGTGCCAGCAGCCCTTCGCACAGACAGAACACTGAAGCTTTCTTT.

V is TRBV4-1 and J is TRBJ1-2, with D unclear. V shed 3 bases and J shed 8 bases, with 19 bases lying between them. This CDR3 spans 15 amino acids. Germline-derived CDR1 and CDR2 are MGHRA and YSYEKL. The CDR3 bases are TGCGCCAGCAGCCACAGAGTCAGACAAGAACGGGGCTACACCTTC. Encoded protein: CASSHRVRQERGYTF.

The sample holds one count of this clone. V and J are TRBV6-5 and TRBJ1-1, with 7 bases that match TRBD1. The trim removed 0 bases at V and 1 base at J, leaving 5 bases unmatched. The CDR3 runs to 16 residues. Germline CDR1 reads MNHEY; CDR2 reads SVGAGI. Here the CDR3 reads CASSYSGGVPNTEAFF. The CDR3 bases are TGTGCCAGCAGTTACTCAGGGGGCGTCCCGAACACTGAAGCTTTCTTT.

The chain joins TRBV7-2 to TRBJ2-4; 12 bases are a match to TRBD2. This CDR3 is 17 amino acids long. Germline CDR1 and CDR2: SGHTA and FQGNSA. V trimming: 5 bases; J trimming: 5 bases; junction bases outside the gene matches: 10. CDR3 coding DNA: TGTGCCAGCAGCACATCGATGACTAGCGGGGGCCAAAACATTCAGTACTTC. Translating gives CASSTSMTSGGQNIQYF.